A single T cell receptor (beta chain) is shown here with its context. Its specificity is unknown. Germline trimming cut 6 bases from V and 0 bases from J; bases unmatched to any gene: 4. CDR3 length: 15 residues. Germline V CDR1 and CDR2: SNHLY, FYNNEI. The data originate from a study of cytomegalovirus exposure and HLA in healthy donors. Study-wide points: A later analysis reported that several of the most significant clusters appeared to be linked to common viral pathogens, among them Epstein-Barr virus. Data from an earlier analysis indicated that most TCR beta V segments were productive either about 87% or about 30% of the time. Rarity characterized most TCR sequences, yet some public TCRs appeared in many donors.

With 60 Vbeta and 13 Jbeta primers, the PCR was carried out. Libraries were prepared by immunoSEQ multiplex PCR; TCRdb keeps only in-frame clonotypes and omits some of them. The sample has about 120,000 clones; around four fifths are singletons. The specimen sequenced was PBMCs. The gene calls are TRBV2 and TRBJ2-1; the match to TRBD2 covers 8 bases. The receptor's source is a man aged 55 to 70 in good health and CMV-seropositive. Written as DNA, the CDR3 is TGTGCCAGCAGAGCCAGCGGGAGCTCCTACAATGAGCAGTTCTTC. Protein: CASRASGSSYNEQFF.